This T cell receptor (beta chain) appears in the sequencing data of a study of blood T cell repertoires in COVID-19. Study at large: PBMCs, B-cell-depleted T cells, or T cells provided the cDNA or gDNA that made up the material.

Data came from immunoSEQ multiplex PCR; TCRdb stores just in-frame clones and leaves some out. The table lists a few hundred thousand clones, approximately 89% of them singletons. The germline V gene has CDR1 WSHSY and CDR2 SAAADI. This CDR3 is 13 amino acids long. V lost 5 bases and J lost 3, with 7 bases in between. Sequencing was performed on PBMCs or T cells enriched from blood (not recorded which). The chain joins TRBV10-2 to TRBJ1-4, with D perhaps TRBD1 (5 bases). The sequence derives from a young woman who had recovered from COVID-19. DNA for the CDR3: TGCGCCAGCAGTCCACAGGCTAATGAAAAACTGTTTTTT. As protein: CASSPQANEKLFF.